This is a list of T cell receptor beta chains from one sample in a study of CD8 T cells in ankylosing spondylitis. Using its own MiXCR run on the 5' RACE reads, TCRdb lists one record per CDR3 protein. The sample shows 200,000 to 300,000 distinct CDR3 sequences, less than 10% of them seen only once. The specimen sequenced was blood, either unsorted or a sorted T cell fraction (not recorded which). These TCRs come from a male donor with ankylosing spondylitis or in good health (not recorded which). Each CDR3 is given with its conserved first and last residue. A D gene is named only where the DNA matches it firmly. Expanded clones get a size class; other rows say once, few or many, or leave the size out.

J gene: TRBJ2-1; D gene: TRBD2; clone size: few; V gene: TRBV3-1; CDR3 length: 16; CDR3 DNA: TGTGCCAGCAGCCAAGTGGGCGGGAGCCCCTACAATGAGCAGTTCTTC; CDR3 protein: CASSQVGGSPYNEQFF
J gene: TRBJ2-7; D gene: TRBD2; clone size: many; V gene: TRBV11-1; CDR3 length: 20; CDR3 DNA: TGTGCCAGCAGCTTAGAGGGGTTTCAGGGATTGAGAGCGGGAAAGTACGAGCAGTACTTC; CDR3 protein: CASSLEGFQGLRAGKYEQYF
J gene: TRBJ1-1; D gene: NA; clone size: NA; V gene: TRBV6-2/TRBV6-3; CDR3 length: 12; CDR3 DNA: TGTGCCAGCAGCCCTCGGGACACTGAAGCTTTCTTT; CDR3 protein: CASSPRDTEAFF
J gene: TRBJ1-6; D gene: NA; clone size: many; V gene: TRBV3-1; CDR3 length: 16; CDR3 DNA: TGTGCCAGCAGCCAAGTGGGGGGTTTGAGTAATTCACCCCTCCACTTT; CDR3 protein: CASSQVGGLSNSPLHF
J gene: TRBJ1-1; D gene: NA; clone size: many; V gene: TRBV5-1; CDR3 length: 13; CDR3 DNA: TGCGCCAGCAGCTTGGCCGGGGGGCCCGAAGCTTTCTTT; CDR3 protein: CASSLAGGPEAFF
J gene: TRBJ1-1; D gene: NA; clone size: NA; V gene: TRBV30; CDR3 length: 13; CDR3 DNA: TGTGCCTGGGGGCTGGGGGTAGACACTGAAGCTTTCTTT; CDR3 protein: CAWGLGVDTEAFF
J gene: TRBJ2-3; D gene: TRBD2; clone size: NA; V gene: TRBV5-5; CDR3 length: 17; CDR3 DNA: TGTGCCAGCAGCTTGGCCTCTAGCGGGGGGCCCACAGATACGCAGTATTTT; CDR3 protein: CASSLASSGGPTDTQYF
J gene: TRBJ2-5; D gene: NA; clone size: NA; V gene: TRBV7-2; CDR3 length: 15; CDR3 DNA: TGTGCCAGCAGCTTAGTTGGGGGGCACGGAGAGACCCAGTACTTC; CDR3 protein: CASSLVGGHGETQYF
J gene: TRBJ2-7; D gene: TRBD1; clone size: many; V gene: TRBV27; CDR3 length: 16; CDR3 DNA: TGTGCCAGCAGTTTAAAGCGACAGGGGGCGATGAACGAGCAGTACTTC; CDR3 protein: CASSLKRQGAMNEQYF
J gene: TRBJ2-3; D gene: NA; clone size: many; V gene: TRBV29-1; CDR3 length: 14; CDR3 DNA: TGCAGCGCCCACTCTAGCTGGGGCACAGATACGCAGTATTTT; CDR3 protein: CSAHSSWGTDTQYF
J gene: TRBJ1-2; D gene: NA; clone size: many; V gene: TRBV19; CDR3 length: 13; CDR3 DNA: TGTGCCACCACACAGGGACGTGGCTATGGCTACACCTTC; CDR3 protein: CATTQGRGYGYTF
J gene: TRBJ1-6; D gene: NA; clone size: few; V gene: TRBV12-3/TRBV12-4; CDR3 length: 15; CDR3 DNA: TGTGCCAGCAGTGTTCAGGGAAACAATAATTCACCCCTCCACTTT; CDR3 protein: CASSVQGNNNSPLHF
J gene: TRBJ1-1; D gene: NA; clone size: many; V gene: TRBV20-1; CDR3 length: 13; CDR3 DNA: TGCAGTGCTAGGGGGAGGGGAAACCCCGAAGCTTTCTTT; CDR3 protein: CSARGRGNPEAFF
J gene: TRBJ2-3; D gene: TRBD2; clone size: many; V gene: TRBV7-2; CDR3 length: 15; CDR3 DNA: TGTGCCAGCAGCTCGCTAGCGGTAGGGACGGATACGCAGTATTTT; CDR3 protein: CASSSLAVGTDTQYF
J gene: TRBJ2-1; D gene: TRBD2; clone size: many; V gene: TRBV7-2; CDR3 length: 16; CDR3 DNA: TGTGCCAGCAGCTTAGCCCCAGCGGGAGTGAGTAATGAGCAGTTCTTC; CDR3 protein: CASSLAPAGVSNEQFF
J gene: TRBJ1-6; D gene: TRBD1; clone size: many; V gene: TRBV5-6; CDR3 length: 14; CDR3 DNA: TGTGCCAGCAGCGCGGGGACAGGCGGGCAGGGCCTCCACTTT; CDR3 protein: CASSAGTGGQGLHF
J gene: TRBJ2-7; D gene: TRBD2; clone size: NA; V gene: TRBV7-2; CDR3 length: 13; CDR3 DNA: TGTGCCAGCAGCCGGGCTAGCGGCTACGAGCAGTACTTC; CDR3 protein: CASSRASGYEQYF
J gene: TRBJ2-1; D gene: TRBD1; clone size: few; V gene: TRBV7-2; CDR3 length: 14; CDR3 DNA: TGTGCCAGCAGCGCGGGACAGGTGCACAATGAGCAGTTCTTC; CDR3 protein: CASSAGQVHNEQFF
J gene: TRBJ2-7; D gene: NA; clone size: many; V gene: TRBV20-1; CDR3 length: 14; CDR3 DNA: TGCAGTGCTAGAGTTGGAGAGGGGGGTAACGAGCAGTACTTC; CDR3 protein: CSARVGEGGNEQYF
J gene: TRBJ1-2; D gene: NA; clone size: NA; V gene: TRBV20-1; CDR3 length: 12; CDR3 DNA: TGCAGTGCTAGCGGACAGCTCTATGGCTACACCTTC; CDR3 protein: CSASGQLYGYTF
J gene: TRBJ1-6; D gene: NA; clone size: many; V gene: TRBV2; CDR3 length: 15; CDR3 DNA: TGTGCCAGCCATGCTCCGGGACGCGCTAATTCACCCCTCCACTTT; CDR3 protein: CASHAPGRANSPLHF
J gene: TRBJ2-2; D gene: NA; clone size: many; V gene: TRBV12-3/TRBV12-4; CDR3 length: 15; CDR3 DNA: TGTGCCAGCAGCCTAGAAGGGTGGGGGACCGGGGAGCTGTTTTTT; CDR3 protein: CASSLEGWGTGELFF
J gene: TRBJ2-7; D gene: NA; clone size: NA; V gene: TRBV9; CDR3 length: 15; CDR3 DNA: TGTGCCAGCAGCGTCGACGGGGGACCAACGAGGGAGCAGTACTTC; CDR3 protein: CASSVDGGPTREQYF
J gene: TRBJ1-1; D gene: NA; clone size: many; V gene: TRBV12-3/TRBV12-4; CDR3 length: 11; CDR3 DNA: TGTGCCAGCGGTGGAGGCACTGAAGCTTTCTTT; CDR3 protein: CASGGGTEAFF
J gene: TRBJ2-3; D gene: NA; clone size: NA; V gene: TRBV5-5; CDR3 length: 13; CDR3 DNA: TGTGCCAGCAGCCCCAGGGTCACAGATACGCAGTATTTT; CDR3 protein: CASSPRVTDTQYF
J gene: TRBJ2-1; D gene: NA; clone size: many; V gene: TRBV20-1; CDR3 length: 11; CDR3 DNA: TGCAGTGCTAGGAGGGGGGATGAGCAGTTCTTC; CDR3 protein: CSARRGDEQFF
J gene: TRBJ2-4; D gene: NA; clone size: few; V gene: TRBV18; CDR3 length: 15; CDR3 DNA: TGTGCCAGCTCACCTTCCGGGACGCGGGAAAACATTCAGTACTTC; CDR3 protein: CASSPSGTRENIQYF